This T cell receptor beta chain stems from a study of blood T cell repertoires in COVID-19. For the study at large: PBMCs, B-cell-depleted T cells, or T cells provided the cDNA or gDNA that made up the material.

The CDR3 length is 16 residues. CDR1 and CDR2 from the germline V gene are MNHNY and SVGAGI (reference sequence). Trimming stripped 4 bases from V and 0 bases from J, with 15 bases between. Generated by immunoSEQ multiplex PCR, the TCRdb table keeps only in-frame clones and is missing some. Seen here are 140,000 to 150,000 clones, around 90% observed once, and the top ten hold 2.5%. The sequence came from a human donor with COVID-19, enrolled during active disease. The donor label of this sample is uncertain. The genes are TRBV6-6 and TRBJ1-1; possible D gene TRBD1, 6 bases. Sample: peripheral blood. The CDR3 DNA reads TGTGCCAGCAGTTTGAGTCGGGGGGGCATGAACACTGAAGCTTTCTTT. This translates into CASSLSRGGMNTEAFF.